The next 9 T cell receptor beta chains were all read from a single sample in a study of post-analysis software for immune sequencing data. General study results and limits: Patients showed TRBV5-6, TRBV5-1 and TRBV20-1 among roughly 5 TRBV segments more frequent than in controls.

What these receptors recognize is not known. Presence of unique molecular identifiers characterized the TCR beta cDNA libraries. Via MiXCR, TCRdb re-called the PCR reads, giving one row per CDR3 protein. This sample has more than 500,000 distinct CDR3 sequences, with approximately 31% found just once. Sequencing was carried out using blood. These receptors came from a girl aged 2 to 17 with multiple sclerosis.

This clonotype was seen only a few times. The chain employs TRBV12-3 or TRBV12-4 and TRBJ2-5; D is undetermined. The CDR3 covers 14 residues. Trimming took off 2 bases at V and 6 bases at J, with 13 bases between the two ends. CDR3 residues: CASSLIFPAKTQYF. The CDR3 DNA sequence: TGTGCCAGCAGTTTAATCTTTCCCGCCAAGACCCAGTACTTC.

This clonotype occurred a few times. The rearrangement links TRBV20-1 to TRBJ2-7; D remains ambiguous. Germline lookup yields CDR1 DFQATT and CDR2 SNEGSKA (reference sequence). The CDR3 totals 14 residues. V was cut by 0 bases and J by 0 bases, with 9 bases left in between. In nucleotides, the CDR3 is TGCAGTGCTAGAGATCAATCAATCTCCTACGAGCAGTACTTC. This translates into CSARDQSISYEQYF.

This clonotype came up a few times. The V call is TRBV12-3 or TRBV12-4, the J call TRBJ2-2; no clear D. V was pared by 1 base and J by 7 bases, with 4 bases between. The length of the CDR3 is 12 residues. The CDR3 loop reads CASSLGGGELFF. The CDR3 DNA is TGTGCCAGCAGTTTAGGAGGCGGGGAGCTGTTTTTT.

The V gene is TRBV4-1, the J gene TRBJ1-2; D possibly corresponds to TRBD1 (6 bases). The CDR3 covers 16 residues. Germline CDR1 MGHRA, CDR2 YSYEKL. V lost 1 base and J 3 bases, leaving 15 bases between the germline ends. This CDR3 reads CASSQAMGAGDYGYTF. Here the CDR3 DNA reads TGCGCCAGCAGCCAAGCCATGGGGGCCGGAGACTATGGCTACACCTTC.

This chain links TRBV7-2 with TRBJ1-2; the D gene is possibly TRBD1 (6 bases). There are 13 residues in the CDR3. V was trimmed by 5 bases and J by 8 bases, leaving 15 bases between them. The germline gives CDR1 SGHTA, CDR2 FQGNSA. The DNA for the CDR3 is TGTGCCAGCAGCACAACAGGGTTTGTGGGCTACACCTTC. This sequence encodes CASSTTGFVGYTF. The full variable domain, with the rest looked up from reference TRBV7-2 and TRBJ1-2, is GAGVSQSPSNKVTEKGKDVELRCDPISGHTALYWYRQSLGQGLEFLIYFQGNSAPDKSGLPSDRFSAERTGGSVSTLTIQRTQQEDSAVYLCASSTTGFVGYTFGSGTRLTVV.

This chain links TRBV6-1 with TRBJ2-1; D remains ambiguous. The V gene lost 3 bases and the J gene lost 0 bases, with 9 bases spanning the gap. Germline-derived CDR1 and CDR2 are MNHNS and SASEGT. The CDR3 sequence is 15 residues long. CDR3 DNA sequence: TGTGCCAGCAGTGACACAGTCAGCTCCTACAATGAGCAGTTCTTC. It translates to CASSDTVSSYNEQFF.

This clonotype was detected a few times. CDR3: CASSSGTSSDTQYF. CDR3 coding DNA: TGTGCCAGCAGTTCCGGGACTAGCTCTGATACGCAGTATTTT. The chain combines TRBV9 with TRBJ2-3, with 9 bases aligning to TRBD2. This CDR3 comprises 14 residues. V dropped 5 bases and J dropped 6; count of bases not matched to a gene: 7. The germline V gene has CDR1 SGDLS and CDR2 YYNGEE.

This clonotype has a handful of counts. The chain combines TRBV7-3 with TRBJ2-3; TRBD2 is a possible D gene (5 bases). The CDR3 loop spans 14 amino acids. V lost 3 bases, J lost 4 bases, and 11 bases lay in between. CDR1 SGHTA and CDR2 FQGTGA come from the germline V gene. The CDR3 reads CASSFEGVADTQYF. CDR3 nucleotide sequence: TGTGCCAGCAGCTTCGAGGGAGTCGCAGATACGCAGTATTTT.

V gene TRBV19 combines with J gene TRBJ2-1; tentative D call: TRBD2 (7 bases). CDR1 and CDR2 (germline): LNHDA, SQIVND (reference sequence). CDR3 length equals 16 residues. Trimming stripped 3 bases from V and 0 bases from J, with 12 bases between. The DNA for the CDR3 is TGTGCCAGTAGTATTCGGGGGGCAAGCTCCTACAATGAGCAGTTCTTC. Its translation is CASSIRGASSYNEQFF.